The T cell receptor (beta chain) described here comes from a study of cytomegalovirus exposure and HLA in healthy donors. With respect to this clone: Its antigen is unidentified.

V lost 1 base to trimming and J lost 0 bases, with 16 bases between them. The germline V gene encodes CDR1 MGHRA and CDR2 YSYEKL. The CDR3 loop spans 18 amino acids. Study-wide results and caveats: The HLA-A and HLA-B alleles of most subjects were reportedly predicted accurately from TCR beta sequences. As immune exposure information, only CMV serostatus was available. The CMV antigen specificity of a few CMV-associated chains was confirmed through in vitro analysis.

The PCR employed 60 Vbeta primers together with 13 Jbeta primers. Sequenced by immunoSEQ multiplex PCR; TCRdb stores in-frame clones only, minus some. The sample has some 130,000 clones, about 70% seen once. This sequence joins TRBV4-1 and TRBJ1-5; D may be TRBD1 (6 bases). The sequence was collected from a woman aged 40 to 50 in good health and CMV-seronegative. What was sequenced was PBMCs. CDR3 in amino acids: CASSQAQQGDFSNQPQHF. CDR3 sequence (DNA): TGCGCCAGCAGCCAAGCCCAACAGGGTGATTTTAGCAATCAGCCCCAGCATTTT.